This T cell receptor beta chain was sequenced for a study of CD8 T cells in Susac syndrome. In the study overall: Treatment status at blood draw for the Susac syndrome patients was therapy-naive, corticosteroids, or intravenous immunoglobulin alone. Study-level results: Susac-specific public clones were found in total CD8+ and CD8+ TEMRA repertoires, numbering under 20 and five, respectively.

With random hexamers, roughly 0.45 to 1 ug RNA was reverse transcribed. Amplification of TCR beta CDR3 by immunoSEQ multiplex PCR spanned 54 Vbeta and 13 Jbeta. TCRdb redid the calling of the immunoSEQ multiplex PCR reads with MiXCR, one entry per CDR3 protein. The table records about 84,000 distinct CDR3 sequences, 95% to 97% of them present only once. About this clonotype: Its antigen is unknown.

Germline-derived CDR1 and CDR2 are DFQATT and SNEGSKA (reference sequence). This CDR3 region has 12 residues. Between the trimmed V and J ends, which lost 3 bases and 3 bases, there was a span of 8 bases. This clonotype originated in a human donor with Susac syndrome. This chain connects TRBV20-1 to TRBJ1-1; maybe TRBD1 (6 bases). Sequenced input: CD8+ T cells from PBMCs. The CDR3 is CSASEGDTEAFF. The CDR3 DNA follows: TGCAGTGCTAGTGAGGGGGACACTGAAGCTTTCTTT.